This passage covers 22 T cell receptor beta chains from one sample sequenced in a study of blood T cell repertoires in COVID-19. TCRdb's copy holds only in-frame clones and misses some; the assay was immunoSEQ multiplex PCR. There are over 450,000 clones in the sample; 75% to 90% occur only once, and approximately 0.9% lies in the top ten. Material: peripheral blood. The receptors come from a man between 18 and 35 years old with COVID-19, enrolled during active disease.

Here the CDR3 reads CSARQGREQYF. The CDR3 coding sequence is TGCAGTGCGAGACAGGGGCGCGAGCAGTACTTC. The gene calls are TRBV20-1 and TRBJ2-7; TRBD1 matches at 8 bases. Germline CDR1 DFQATT, CDR2 SNEGSKA (reference sequence). V gave up 6 bases and J gave up 6 bases; unmatched junction bases: 4. This CDR3 is 11 amino acids long.

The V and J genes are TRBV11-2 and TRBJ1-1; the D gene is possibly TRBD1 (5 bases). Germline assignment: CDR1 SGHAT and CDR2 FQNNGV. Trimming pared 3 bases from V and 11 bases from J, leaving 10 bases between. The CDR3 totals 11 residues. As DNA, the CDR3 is TGTGCCAGCAGCTTGGGGGGGAATGCTTTCTTT. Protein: CASSLGGNAFF.

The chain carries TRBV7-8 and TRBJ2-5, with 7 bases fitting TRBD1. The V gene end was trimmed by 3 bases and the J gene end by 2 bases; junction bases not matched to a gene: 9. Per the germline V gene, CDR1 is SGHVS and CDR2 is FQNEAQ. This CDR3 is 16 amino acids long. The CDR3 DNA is TGTGCCAGCAGCTTTGCCCCGGGACAGTTACAAGAGACCCAGTACTTC. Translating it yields CASSFAPGQLQETQYF.

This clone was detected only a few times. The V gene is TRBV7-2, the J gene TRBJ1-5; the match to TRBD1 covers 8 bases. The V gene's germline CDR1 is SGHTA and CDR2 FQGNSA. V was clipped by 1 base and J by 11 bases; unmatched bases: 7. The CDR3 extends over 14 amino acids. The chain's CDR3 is CASSLDQGARAQHF. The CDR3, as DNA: TGTGCCAGCAGCTTAGACCAGGGGGCGAGGGCCCAGCATTTT. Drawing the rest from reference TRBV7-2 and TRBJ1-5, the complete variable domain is GAGVSQSPSNKVTEKGKDVELRCDPISGHTALYWYRQSLGQGLEFLIYFQGNSAPDKSGLPSDRFSAERTGGSVSTLTIQRTQQEDSAVYLCASSLDQGARAQHFGDGTRLSIL.

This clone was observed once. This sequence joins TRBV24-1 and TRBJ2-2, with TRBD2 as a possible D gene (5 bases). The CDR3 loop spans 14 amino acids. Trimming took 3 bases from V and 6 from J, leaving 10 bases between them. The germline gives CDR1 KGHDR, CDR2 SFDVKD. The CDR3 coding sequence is TGTGCCACCAGTGATCCGAGCGGCCCCGGGGAGCTGTTTTTT. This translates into CATSDPSGPGELFF.

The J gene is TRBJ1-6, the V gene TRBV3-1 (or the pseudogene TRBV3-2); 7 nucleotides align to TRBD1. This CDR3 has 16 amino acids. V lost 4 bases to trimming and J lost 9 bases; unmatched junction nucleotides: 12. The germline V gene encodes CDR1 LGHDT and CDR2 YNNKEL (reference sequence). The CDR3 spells CASSPKKQGWGSPLHF. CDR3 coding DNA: TGTGCCAGCAGCCCGAAAAAACAGGGGTGGGGTTCACCCCTCCACTTT.

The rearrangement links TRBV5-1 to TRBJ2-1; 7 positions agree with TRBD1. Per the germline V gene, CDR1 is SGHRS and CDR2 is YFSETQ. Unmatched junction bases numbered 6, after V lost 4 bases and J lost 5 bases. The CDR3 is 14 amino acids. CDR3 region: CASSQTGSDNEQFF. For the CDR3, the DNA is TGCGCCAGCAGCCAGACAGGGTCCGACAATGAGCAGTTCTTC.

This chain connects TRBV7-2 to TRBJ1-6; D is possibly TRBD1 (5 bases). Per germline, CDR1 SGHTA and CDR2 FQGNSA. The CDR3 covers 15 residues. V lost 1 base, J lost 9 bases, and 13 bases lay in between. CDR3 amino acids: CASSLETGGRSPLHF. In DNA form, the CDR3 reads TGTGCCAGCAGCTTAGAGACCGGGGGACGTTCACCCCTCCACTTT.

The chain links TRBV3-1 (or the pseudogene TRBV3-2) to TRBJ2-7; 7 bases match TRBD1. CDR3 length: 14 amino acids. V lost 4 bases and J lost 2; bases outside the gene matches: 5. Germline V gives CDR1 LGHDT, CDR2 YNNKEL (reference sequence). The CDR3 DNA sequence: TGTGCCAGCAGCCTACGACAGGGAACCTACGAGCAGTACTTC. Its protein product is CASSLRQGTYEQYF.

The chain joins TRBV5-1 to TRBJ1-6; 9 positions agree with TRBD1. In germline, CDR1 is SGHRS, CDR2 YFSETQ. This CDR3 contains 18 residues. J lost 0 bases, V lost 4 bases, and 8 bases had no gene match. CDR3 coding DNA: TGCGCCAGCAGCGCGCACGGACAGGGGTTCTCCTATAATTCACCCCTCCACTTT. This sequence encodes CASSAHGQGFSYNSPLHF.

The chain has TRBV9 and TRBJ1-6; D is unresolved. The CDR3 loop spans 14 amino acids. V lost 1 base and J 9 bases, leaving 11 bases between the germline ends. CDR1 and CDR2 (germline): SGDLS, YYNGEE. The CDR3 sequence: CASSVSGIGSPLHF. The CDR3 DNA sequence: TGTGCCAGCAGCGTATCAGGAATAGGTTCACCCCTCCACTTT.

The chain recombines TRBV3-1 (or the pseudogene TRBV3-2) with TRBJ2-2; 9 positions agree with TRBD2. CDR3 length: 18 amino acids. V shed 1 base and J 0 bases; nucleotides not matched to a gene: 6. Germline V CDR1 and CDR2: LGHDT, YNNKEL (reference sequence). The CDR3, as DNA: TGTGCCAGCAGCCAAGGGTTCAGCGGGGGGCCGAACACCGGGGAGCTGTTTTTT. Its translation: CASSQGFSGGPNTGELFF.

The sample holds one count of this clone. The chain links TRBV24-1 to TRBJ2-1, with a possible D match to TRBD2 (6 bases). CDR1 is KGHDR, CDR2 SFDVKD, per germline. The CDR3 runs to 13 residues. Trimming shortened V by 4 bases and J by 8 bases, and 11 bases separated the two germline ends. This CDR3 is CATSDPGGDEQFF. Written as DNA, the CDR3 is TGTGCCACCAGTGACCCCGGCGGGGATGAGCAGTTCTTC.

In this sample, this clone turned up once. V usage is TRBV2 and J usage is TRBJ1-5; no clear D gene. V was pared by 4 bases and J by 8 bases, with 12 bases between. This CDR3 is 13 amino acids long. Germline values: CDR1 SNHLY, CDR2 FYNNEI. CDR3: CASSGTGVEPQHF. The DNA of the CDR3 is TGTGCCAGCAGTGGAACGGGTGTAGAGCCCCAGCATTTT.

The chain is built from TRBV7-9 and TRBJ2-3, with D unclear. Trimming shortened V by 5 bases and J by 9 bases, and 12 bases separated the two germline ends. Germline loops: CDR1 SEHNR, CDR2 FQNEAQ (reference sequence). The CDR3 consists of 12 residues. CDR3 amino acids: CASSPSVETQYF. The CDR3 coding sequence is TGTGCCAGCAGCCCGTCGGTCGAAACGCAGTATTTT. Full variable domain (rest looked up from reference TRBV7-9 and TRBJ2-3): DTGVSQNPRHKITKRGQNVTFRCDPISEHNRLYWYRQTLGQGPEFLTYFQNEAQLEKSRLLSDRFSAERPKGSFSTLEIQRTEQGDSAMYLCASSPSVETQYFGPGTRLTVL.

The CDR3, as DNA: TGTGCCAGCAGTAATACCGAGCGGCTCCAAGAGACCCAGTACTTC. Residues: CASSNTERLQETQYF. The chain has TRBV6-5 and TRBJ2-5, with D maybe TRBD2 (5 bases). The ends were cut back, 5 bases at V and 1 base at J, with 14 bases in the middle. There are 15 residues in the CDR3. Per germline, CDR1 MNHEY and CDR2 SVGAGI.

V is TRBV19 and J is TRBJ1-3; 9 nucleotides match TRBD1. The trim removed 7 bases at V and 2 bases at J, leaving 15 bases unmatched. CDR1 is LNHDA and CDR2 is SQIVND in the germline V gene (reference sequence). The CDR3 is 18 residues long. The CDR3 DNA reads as TGTGCCAGTACCCCCCTACAAGAGACAGGGGGTACTGGAAACACCATATATTTT. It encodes CASTPLQETGGTGNTIYF.

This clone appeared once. The chain's CDR3 is CASSIRDISTGELFF. DNA of the CDR3: TGTGCCAGTAGTATTAGGGACATCTCAACCGGGGAGCTGTTTTTT. The V and J genes are TRBV19 and TRBJ2-2; possibly TRBD1 for D (6 bases). Trimming took 3 bases from V and 5 from J, leaving 13 bases between them. From germline, CDR1 is LNHDA and CDR2 SQIVND (reference sequence). CDR3 length equals 15 residues. The whole variable domain, remainder taken from reference TRBV19 and TRBJ2-2, is DGGITQSPKYLFRKEGQNVTLSCEQNLNHDAMYWYRQDPGQGLRLIYYSQIVNDFQKGDIAEGYSVSREKKESFPLTVTSAQKNPTAFYLCASSIRDISTGELFFGEGSRLTVL.

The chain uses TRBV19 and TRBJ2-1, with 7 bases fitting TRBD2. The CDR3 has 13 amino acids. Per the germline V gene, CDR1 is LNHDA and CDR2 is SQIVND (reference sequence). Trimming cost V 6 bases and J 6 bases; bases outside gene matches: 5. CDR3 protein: CASRLSGTNEQFF. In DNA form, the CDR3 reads TGTGCCAGTAGATTAAGCGGGACCAATGAGCAGTTCTTC. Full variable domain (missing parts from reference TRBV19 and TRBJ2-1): DGGITQSPKYLFRKEGQNVTLSCEQNLNHDAMYWYRQDPGQGLRLIYYSQIVNDFQKGDIAEGYSVSREKKESFPLTVTSAQKNPTAFYLCASRLSGTNEQFFGPGTRLTVL.

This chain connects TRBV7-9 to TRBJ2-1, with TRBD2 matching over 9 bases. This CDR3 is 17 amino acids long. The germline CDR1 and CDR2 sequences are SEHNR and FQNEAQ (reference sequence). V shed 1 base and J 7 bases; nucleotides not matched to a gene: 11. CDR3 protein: CASSLGGGGAFTNEQFF. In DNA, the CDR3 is TGTGCCAGCAGCTTAGGCGGCGGGGGGGCCTTTACGAATGAGCAGTTCTTC.

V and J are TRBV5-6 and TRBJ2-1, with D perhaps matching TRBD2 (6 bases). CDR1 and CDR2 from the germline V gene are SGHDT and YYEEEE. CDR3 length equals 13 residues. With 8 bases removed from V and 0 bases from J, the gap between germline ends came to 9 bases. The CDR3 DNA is TGTGCCAGTACGACTAGCTCCTACAATGAGCAGTTCTTC. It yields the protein CASTTSSYNEQFF.

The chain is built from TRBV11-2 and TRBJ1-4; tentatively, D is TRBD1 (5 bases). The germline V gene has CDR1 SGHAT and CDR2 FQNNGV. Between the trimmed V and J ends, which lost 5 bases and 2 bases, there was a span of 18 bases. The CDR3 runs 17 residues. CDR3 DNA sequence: TGTGCCAGCAGCCCCGCTCCCTGGGAGGGGACTAATGAAAAACTGTTTTTT. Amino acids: CASSPAPWEGTNEKLFF.